There are many counts of the clone carrying this T cell receptor beta chain. Its antigen is as yet unknown. The CDR3 consists of 13 residues. Germline loops: CDR1 MGHRA, CDR2 YSYEKL. Trimming stripped 1 base from V and 5 bases from J, with 6 bases between. Together with a sample-barcoded 5' primer, a J-beta primer mix was included in a second PCR lasting about 6 to 11 cycles. In TCRdb, the 5' RACE reads were re-called with MiXCR into one record per CDR3 protein. The profile shows roughly 1,500,000 distinct CDR3 sequences, about 35% of them singletons. This sample was included in a study of blood T cells in healthy people across ages. The study, taken as a whole, reports: Researchers report that TCR beta diversity correlated strongly with naive T cell percentage. Relative to aged donors, long-lived donors carried more naive CD4+ cells and displayed higher diversity. Without sorted subsets, naive and antigen-experienced compartments could not be conclusively compared.

The source is a woman between 25 and 40 years old in good health. Sequenced material: blood. The chain has TRBV4-1 and TRBJ1-5; D is undetermined. CDR3 DNA: TGCGCCAGCAGCCAAGTCAGTTATCAGCCCCAGCATTTT. Translated, it gives CASSQVSYQPQHF.